The next 25 T cell receptor beta chains were all read from a single sample in a study of blood T cell repertoires in COVID-19. Libraries were prepared by immunoSEQ multiplex PCR; TCRdb keeps only in-frame clonotypes and omits some of them. The sample lists 25,000 to 30,000 clones, roughly 80% occurring once. The sample comprised peripheral blood. Every receptor here comes from a woman in her sixties with acute or convalescent COVID-19.

V and J are TRBV5-4 and TRBJ1-2, with TRBD1 as a possible D gene (5 bases). Trimming pared 4 bases from V and 5 bases from J, leaving 15 bases between. Germline CDR1 and CDR2: SGHNT and YYREEE (reference sequence). This CDR3 is built from 14 residues. CDR3 sequence (DNA): TGTGCCAGCAGCACTTATAGACAGATATATGGCTACACCTTC. Its translation is CASSTYRQIYGYTF.

The V call is TRBV24-1, the J call TRBJ1-2; a possible D gene is TRBD1 (6 bases). The length of the CDR3 is 13 residues. Trimming shortened V by 4 bases and J by 8 bases, and 13 bases separated the two germline ends. Germline loops: CDR1 KGHDR, CDR2 SFDVKD. CDR3 region: CATSDYQGRGYTF. The CDR3, as DNA: TGTGCCACCAGTGACTATCAGGGGCGAGGCTACACCTTC.

The chain couples TRBV6-5 to TRBJ1-5; D remains unclear. V lost 9 bases, J lost 0 bases, and 9 bases lay in between. The CDR3 consists of 13 residues. CDR1 and CDR2 (germline): MNHEY, SVGAGI. This CDR3 reads CARPEDSNQPQHF. CDR3 nucleotides: TGTGCCAGGCCCGAGGATAGCAATCAGCCCCAGCATTTT.

This clone came up once. The V and J genes are TRBV7-9 and TRBJ2-2, with 9 bases lining up with TRBD1. Germline V gene data show CDR1 as SEHNR and CDR2 as FQNEAQ (reference sequence). CDR3 length: 15 amino acids. V lost 4 bases to trimming and J lost 4 bases; unmatched junction nucleotides: 4. DNA for the CDR3: TGTGCCAGCAGCTCGGACAGGGGTTTCACCGGGGAGCTGTTTTTT. Protein product: CASSSDRGFTGELFF.

V gene TRBV4-1 combines with J gene TRBJ1-2; 8 bases match TRBD1. V was pared by 3 bases and J by 0 bases, with 3 bases of the junction left unmatched. CDR1 is MGHRA, CDR2 YSYEKL, per germline. The length of the CDR3 is 15 residues. The CDR3 DNA sequence: TGCGCCAGCAGCCACCCGACAGGGGCTAACTATGGCTACACCTTC. Translating it yields CASSHPTGANYGYTF.

This clone was picked up a small number of times. V gene TRBV4-1 combines with J gene TRBJ2-1; a possible D gene is TRBD2 (7 bases). The CDR3 runs 15 residues. Trimming took off 2 bases at V and 7 bases at J, with 15 bases between the two ends. CDR1 MGHRA and CDR2 YSYEKL come from the germline V gene. The CDR3 bases are TGCGCCAGCAGCCAAAGGACTAGGGGGACTAATGAGCAGTTCTTC. The encoded protein is CASSQRTRGTNEQFF.

This chain joins TRBV7-3 and TRBJ2-3; possibly TRBD2 for D (5 bases). Trimming shortened V by 5 bases and J by 0 bases, and 12 bases separated the two germline ends. Germline-derived CDR1 and CDR2 are SGHTA and FQGTGA. This CDR3 has 15 amino acids. The CDR3 DNA sequence: TGTGCCAGCAGCCCCCGGGATACTAGCACAGATACGCAGTATTTT. Translated, it gives CASSPRDTSTDTQYF. Drawing the rest from reference TRBV7-3 and TRBJ2-3, the complete variable domain is GAGVSQTPSNKVTEKGKYVELRCDPISGHTALYWYRQSLGQGPEFLIYFQGTGAADDSGLPNDRFFAVRPEGSVSTLKIQRTERGDSAVYLCASSPRDTSTDTQYFGPGTRLTVL.

The chain combines TRBV6-5 with TRBJ1-2; 8 nucleotides line up with TRBD1. V shed 5 bases and J 7 bases; nucleotides not matched to a gene: 9. This CDR3 comprises 14 residues. CDR1 is MNHEY and CDR2 is SVGAGI in the germline V gene. The CDR3, as DNA: TGTGCCAGCAGTCCTTGGACAGGGACGGGTGGCTACACCTTC. Protein: CASSPWTGTGGYTF.

The chain recombines TRBV15 with TRBJ2-3, with 9 bases lining up with TRBD2. CDR1 and CDR2 from the germline V gene are LNHNV and YYDKDF (reference sequence). The junction had 13 bases not matched to a gene; V was cut back by 6 bases and J by 6 bases. This CDR3 contains 16 residues. The CDR3 protein is CATRGRLAGIGDTQYF. The DNA for the CDR3 is TGTGCCACCAGGGGCCGTCTAGCGGGGATCGGGGATACGCAGTATTTT.

The chain carries TRBV24-1 and TRBJ1-2; 10 positions match TRBD1. Germline V gene lookup returns CDR1 KGHDR and CDR2 SFDVKD. V shed 4 bases, J shed 6 bases, and the junction held 4 bases outside the gene matches. The CDR3 runs to 14 residues. The CDR3 nucleotides read TGTGCCACCAGTGAACAAGACAGGGGGCATGGCTACACCTTC. This codes for CATSEQDRGHGYTF.

In the case of this clone: Other DNA sequences of this sample code for an identical CDR3. The rearrangement joins TRBV3-1 (or the pseudogene TRBV3-2) to TRBJ1-4; D gene uncertain. In germline, CDR1 is LGHDT, CDR2 YNNKEL (reference sequence). The V end lost 4 bases, the J end lost 5 bases, and 11 bases lay between the germline ends. This CDR3 comprises 14 residues. CDR3 in amino acids: CASSRRATNEKLFF. Written as DNA, the CDR3 is TGTGCCAGCAGCCGCCGAGCCACGAATGAAAAACTGTTTTTT.

The V gene is TRBV15, the J gene TRBJ1-2; the D gene is possibly TRBD1 (5 bases). The V end was cut by 4 bases, the J end by 9 bases, with 15 bases between. Germline V lookup: CDR1 LNHNV, CDR2 YYDKDF (reference sequence). There are 13 residues in the CDR3. CDR3 sequence (DNA): TGTGCCACCAGCACGGGGGGAGGCAGAAGCTACACCTTC. It translates to CATSTGGGRSYTF. Full variable domain (missing parts from reference TRBV15 and TRBJ1-2): DAMVIQNPRYQVTQFGKPVTLSCSQTLNHNVMYWYQQKSSQAPKLLFHYYDKDFNNEADTPDNFQSRRPNTSFCFLDIRSPGLGDTAMYLCATSTGGGRSYTFGSGTRLTVV.

J is TRBJ2-1 and V is TRBV2, with D perhaps matching TRBD2 (5 bases). Germline CDR1 SNHLY, CDR2 FYNNEI. The CDR3 is 17 residues long. V lost 4 bases, J lost 0 bases, and 16 bases lay in between. CDR3 sequence: CASSAFGVTLSYNEQFF. The CDR3 region has the DNA TGTGCCAGCAGTGCATTCGGGGTGACACTCTCCTACAATGAGCAGTTCTTC.

The V call is TRBV11-2, the J call TRBJ2-7; TRBD1 is a possible D gene (8 bases). The V end was cut by 1 base, the J end by 3 bases, with 16 bases between. Germline V CDR1 and CDR2: SGHAT, FQNNGV. The CDR3 contains 16 residues. The CDR3 here is CASSLARQGRGYEQYF. The CDR3 region has the DNA TGTGCCAGCAGCTTAGCGAGACAGGGGAGGGGCTACGAGCAGTACTTC.

Of note for this clone: The sample holds other DNA sequences that translate to the same CDR3. The rearrangement links TRBV7-9 to TRBJ1-1; D unresolved. Trimming stripped 1 base from V and 0 bases from J, with 6 bases between. The CDR3 is 14 residues long. Germline assignment: CDR1 SEHNR and CDR2 FQNEAQ (reference sequence). CDR3 sequence reads: CASSLGGVNTEAFF. The CDR3 DNA is TGTGCCAGCAGCTTAGGAGGAGTGAACACTGAAGCTTTCTTT.

CDR3 amino acids: CASRMTVMNTEAFF. In DNA, the CDR3 is TGTGCCAGCAGAATGACAGTCATGAACACTGAAGCTTTCTTT. The rearrangement joins TRBV6-5 to TRBJ1-1; a possible D gene is TRBD1 (5 bases). This CDR3 spans 14 amino acids. Deletions cut 6 bases from V and 0 bases from J, with 11 bases between. Germline V gene data show CDR1 as MNHEY and CDR2 as SVGAGI.

The chain couples TRBV2 to TRBJ2-2, with 10 bases lining up with TRBD1. CDR1 and CDR2 from the germline V gene are SNHLY and FYNNEI. The CDR3 runs to 16 residues. Trimming took 6 bases from V and 1 from J; bases not matched to a gene: 5. CDR3 residues: CASRGQGVLNTGELFF. CDR3 bases: TGTGCCAGCAGAGGACAGGGGGTTTTGAACACCGGGGAGCTGTTTTTT. Combining the CDR3 with reference TRBV2 and TRBJ2-2 gives the whole variable domain EPEVTQTPSHQVTQMGQEVILRCVPISNHLYFYWYRQILGQKVEFLVSFYNNEISEKSEIFDDQFSVERPDGSNFTLKIRSTKLEDSAMYFCASRGQGVLNTGELFFGEGSRLTVL.

This clone was seen a handful of times. The J gene is TRBJ1-1, the V gene TRBV5-1, with D perhaps matching TRBD1 (5 bases). In germline, CDR1 is SGHRS, CDR2 YFSETQ. The CDR3 extends over 13 amino acids. The V gene lost 5 bases and the J gene lost 1 base, with 9 bases spanning the gap. CDR3 sequence reads: CASRITGNTEAFF. For the CDR3, the DNA is TGCGCCAGCAGAATAACAGGGAACACTGAAGCTTTCTTT. Supplemented by reference TRBV5-1 and TRBJ1-1, the full variable domain reads KAGVTQTPRYLIKTRGQQVTLSCSPISGHRSVSWYQQTPGQGLQFLFEYFSETQRNKGNFPGRFSGRQFSNSRSEMNVSTLELGDSALYLCASRITGNTEAFFGQGTRLTVV.

There are a few counts of this clone. The rearrangement uses TRBV6-5 and TRBJ1-6; 10 nucleotides agree with TRBD1. Germline CDR1 reads MNHEY; CDR2 reads SVGAGI. Trimming took 4 bases from V and 8 from J; bases not matched to a gene: 5. The CDR3 runs to 15 residues. The CDR3: CASSLRDRGHSPLHF. CDR3 bases: TGTGCCAGCAGTTTGCGGGACAGGGGACATTCACCCCTCCACTTT.

In DNA form, the CDR3 reads TGTGCCAGCAGCCTTTGGGACAGTTGGAACACTGAAGCTTTCTTT. Protein sequence: CASSLWDSWNTEAFF. The chain has TRBV14 and TRBJ1-1; 7 nucleotides match TRBD1. V lost 4 bases and J lost 1; bases outside the gene matches: 6. The CDR3 has 15 amino acids. Germline CDR1 SGHDN, CDR2 FVKESK.

The genes are TRBV3-1 (or the pseudogene TRBV3-2) and TRBJ1-2, with 10 nucleotides matching TRBD1. V shed 8 bases and J 7 bases; nucleotides not matched to a gene: 7. The CDR3 runs 13 residues. The germline CDR1 and CDR2 sequences are LGHDT and YNNKEL (reference sequence). The CDR3 DNA reads TGTGCCAGCGGCCCGGGGACAGGGGTTGGCTACACCTTC. It encodes CASGPGTGVGYTF.

V usage is TRBV28 and J usage is TRBJ1-1, with a weak D call TRBD1 (6 bases). Germline CDR1 MDHEN, CDR2 SYDVKM. The CDR3 has 13 amino acids. Trimming removed 5 bases from V and 1 base from J, with 8 bases in between. The CDR3 DNA reads as TGTGCCAGCAGTACACAGGGGAACACTGAAGCTTTCTTT. It specifies CASSTQGNTEAFF.

The chain uses TRBV19 and TRBJ1-5; D is ambiguous. V was shortened by 5 bases and J by 2 bases, with 16 bases between the two germline ends. The CDR3 loop spans 16 amino acids. Germline values: CDR1 LNHDA, CDR2 SQIVND (reference sequence). In nucleotides, the CDR3 is TGTGCCAGTAGTTTAATAGGCCCCCGGGGCAATCAGCCCCAGCATTTT. This encodes CASSLIGPRGNQPQHF.

This clone turned up a few times. V usage is TRBV6-5 and J usage is TRBJ1-6; D gene uncertain. Between the trimmed V and J ends, which lost 9 bases and 0 bases, there was a span of 9 bases. The CDR3 has 14 residues. Germline lookup yields CDR1 MNHEY and CDR2 SVGAGI. The CDR3 loop is CASSPSSYNSPLHF. The CDR3, as DNA: TGTGCCAGTAGTCCTAGCTCCTATAATTCACCCCTCCACTTT.

A few counts support this clone. The chain combines TRBV19 with TRBJ2-7, with 7 bases that match TRBD2. The V and J ends lost 5 bases and 4 bases, in that order; junction bases with no gene match: 8. The CDR3 sequence is 14 residues long. Per germline, CDR1 LNHDA and CDR2 SQIVND (reference sequence). For the CDR3, the DNA is TGTGCCAGTAGTTCCGCAGGGAGGGGATACGAGCAGTACTTC. This sequence encodes CASSSAGRGYEQYF.